The present T cell receptor (beta chain) was sequenced within a study of blood T cell repertoires in COVID-19. Study summary: Material from acute and convalescent COVID-19 was sourced from the United States, Italy and Spain.

This CDR3 comprises 13 residues. The germline V and J ends were trimmed by 5 bases and 8 bases, with 14 bases remaining between them. Germline V gives CDR1 KGHDR, CDR2 SFDVKD. Under the authors' procedure: The assay estimated nucleated cells by amplifying reference gene primers. The table came from immunoSEQ multiplex PCR; TCRdb's copy has only in-frame clones and leaves some out. Clone size and the V and J calls come from that table; the DNA yielded D and trimming. Altogether 110,000 or so clones are present, roughly 84% being singletons, with the ten largest covering more than 3%. This sequence joins TRBV24-1 and TRBJ1-2; D gene unclear. The sequenced sample was peripheral blood. The clonotype was recovered from a man aged 40-49 years with acute or convalescent COVID-19. CDR3 region: CATSGGASWGYTF. In nucleotides, the CDR3 is TGTGCCACCAGTGGAGGTGCCTCCTGGGGCTACACCTTC.